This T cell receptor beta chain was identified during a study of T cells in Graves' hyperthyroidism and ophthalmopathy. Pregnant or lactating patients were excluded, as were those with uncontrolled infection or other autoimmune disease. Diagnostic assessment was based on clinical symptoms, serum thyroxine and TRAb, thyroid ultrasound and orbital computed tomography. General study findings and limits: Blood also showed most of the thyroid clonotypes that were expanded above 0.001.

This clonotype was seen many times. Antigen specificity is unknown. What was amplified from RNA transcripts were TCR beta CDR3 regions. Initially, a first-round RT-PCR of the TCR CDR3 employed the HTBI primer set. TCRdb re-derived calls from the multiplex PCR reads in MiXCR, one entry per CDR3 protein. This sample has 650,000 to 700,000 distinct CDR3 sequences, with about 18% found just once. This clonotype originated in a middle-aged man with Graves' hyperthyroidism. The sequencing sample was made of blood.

DNA of the CDR3: TGCGCCAGCAGCTCTGACAGTTTGTTAGACTACGAGCAGTACTTC. Translation: CASSSDSLLDYEQYF. This sequence joins TRBV5-1 and TRBJ2-7; D is possibly TRBD1 (5 bases). The CDR3 length is 15 residues. Germline CDR1 SGHRS, CDR2 YFSETQ. Trimming shortened V by 3 bases and J by 3 bases, and 16 bases separated the two germline ends.